Each of the 13 T cell receptor beta chains below was sequenced from the same sample in a study of cytomegalovirus exposure and HLA in healthy donors. PCR was performed using 60 Vbeta and 13 Jbeta primers. The assay was immunoSEQ multiplex PCR, and TCRdb's table has in-frame clones only and misses some. The sample has some 200,000 clones, and its top ten clones hold 0.9% to 1.4%. The sample consisted of PBMCs. The receptors originated from a girl aged 2-10 years in good health and CMV-seropositive.

The V call is TRBV7-9, the J call TRBJ2-1, with TRBD2 as a possible D gene (5 bases). V was clipped by 5 bases and J by 0 bases, with 11 bases between them. CDR3 length: 15 residues. The germline CDR1 and CDR2 sequences are SEHNR and FQNEAQ (reference sequence). CDR3 in DNA: TGTGCCAGCAGCAATAGCGAAAGCTCCTACAATGAGCAGTTCTTC. This encodes CASSNSESSYNEQFF.

The chain recombines TRBV6-5 with TRBJ1-4; 7 bases agree with TRBD1. The ends lost 4 bases at V and 6 bases at J; junction bases unmatched: 2. The CDR3 is made up of 13 amino acids. The germline CDR1 and CDR2 sequences are MNHEY and SVGAGI. CDR3 bases: TGTGCCAGCAGTTCAGGACAGGATGAAAAACTGTTTTTT. This sequence encodes CASSSGQDEKLFF.

CDR3 in DNA: TGTGCCACTTATTCCGGGACAGGCGTCTACGAGCAGTACTTC. It is translated as CATYSGTGVYEQYF. The chain carries TRBV6-1 and TRBJ2-7; 8 bases agree with TRBD1. J gave up 3 bases and V 10 bases, and 11 bases lay outside the gene matches. Germline CDR1 MNHNS, CDR2 SASEGT. This CDR3 has 14 amino acids.

The chain is built from TRBV13 and TRBJ2-7, with D perhaps TRBD2 (6 bases). V lost 2 bases, J lost 0 bases, and 11 bases lay in between. This CDR3 contains 15 residues. Germline V CDR1 and CDR2: PRHDT, FYEKMQ (reference sequence). For the CDR3, the DNA is TGTGCCAGCAGCTTAAGACTAGTTGACTCCTACGAGCAGTACTTC. Amino acid sequence: CASSLRLVDSYEQYF.

The rearrangement uses TRBV7-2 and TRBJ1-2, with TRBD1 as a possible D gene (6 bases). V gave up 8 bases and J gave up 5 bases, with 15 bases separating them. Germline V gene sequence: CDR1 SGHTA, CDR2 FQGNSA. The CDR3 runs to 13 residues. The CDR3 region is CASAQGQEYGYTF. Here the CDR3 DNA reads TGTGCCAGCGCTCAGGGGCAGGAATATGGCTACACCTTC.

V gene TRBV5-1 combines with J gene TRBJ2-2, with 7 bases that match TRBD1. The CDR3 runs 14 residues. Germline values: CDR1 SGHRS, CDR2 YFSETQ. The junction had 0 bases not matched to a gene; V was cut back by 3 bases and J by 1 base. Here the CDR3 reads CASSWTGNTGELFF. The CDR3 coding sequence is TGCGCCAGCAGCTGGACAGGGAACACCGGGGAGCTGTTTTTT.

The rearrangement joins TRBV2 to TRBJ2-7; 7 nucleotides agree with TRBD1. The V and J ends lost 3 bases and 4 bases, in that order; junction bases with no gene match: 15. The CDR3 runs to 17 residues. Germline CDR1 is SNHLY and CDR2 is FYNNEI. CDR3 in DNA: TGTGCCAGCAGTGACGGGACAGAATTTTTCGTCTCTTACGAGCAGTACTTC. Translating gives CASSDGTEFFVSYEQYF.

The chain carries TRBV10-3 and TRBJ2-2, with 13 nucleotides matching TRBD2. Germline trimming cut 9 bases from V and 3 bases from J; bases unmatched to any gene: 13. The CDR3 is 18 residues long. The germline CDR1 and CDR2 sequences are ENHRY and SYGVKD. The CDR3 DNA reads as TGTGCCATTCTCCGGACTAGCGGGAGCGCTCGGGACACCGGGGAGCTGTTTTTT. Amino acids: CAILRTSGSARDTGELFF.

V gene TRBV15 combines with J gene TRBJ2-7; D unclear. Germline-derived CDR1 and CDR2 are LNHNV and YYDKDF (reference sequence). V lost 3 bases, J lost 6 bases, and 9 bases lay in between. CDR3 length equals 12 residues. CDR3 sequence: CATSRPRSEQYF. CDR3 sequence (DNA): TGTGCCACCAGCAGGCCTAGGAGCGAGCAGTACTTC. The full variable domain, its missing parts supplied by reference TRBV15 and TRBJ2-7, is DAMVIQNPRYQVTQFGKPVTLSCSQTLNHNVMYWYQQKSSQAPKLLFHYYDKDFNNEADTPDNFQSRRPNTSFCFLDIRSPGLGDTAMYLCATSRPRSEQYFGPGTRLTVT.

The chain links TRBV5-1 to TRBJ2-7; 10 bases are shared with TRBD2. The germline CDR1 and CDR2 sequences are SGHRS and YFSETQ. This CDR3 has 15 amino acids. Germline trimming cut 0 bases from V and 3 bases from J; bases unmatched to any gene: 3. CDR3 sequence: CASSLEREGNYEQYF. In DNA, the CDR3 is TGCGCCAGCAGCTTGGAGCGGGAGGGTAACTACGAGCAGTACTTC.

J is TRBJ2-5 and V is TRBV27; D is possibly TRBD2 (6 bases). The CDR3 loop spans 14 amino acids. The V gene's germline CDR1 is MNHEY and CDR2 SMNVEV (reference sequence). Deletions cut 6 bases from V and 4 bases from J, with 15 bases between. CDR3 residues: CASRDPGGSETQYF. The DNA of the CDR3 is TGTGCCAGCAGGGACCCTGGGGGGTCAGAGACCCAGTACTTC.

This chain joins TRBV4-1 and TRBJ2-1; TRBD1 is a possible D gene (5 bases). V lost 7 bases and J lost 7, with 8 bases in between. CDR1 is MGHRA and CDR2 is YSYEKL in the germline V gene. CDR3 length equals 11 residues. CDR3 protein: CASKGVNEQFF. The CDR3 region has the DNA TGCGCCAGCAAAGGGGTGAATGAGCAGTTCTTC.

The V and J genes are TRBV2 and TRBJ1-1; 7 bases map to TRBD1. The CDR3 covers 16 residues. Looked up from germline, CDR1 is SNHLY and CDR2 is FYNNEI. The J segment lost 0 bases and the V segment lost 5 bases, leaving 9 bases of the junction unmatched. The CDR3 nucleotides read TGTGCCAGCAGTCAACAGGGGTTTGGGATGAACACTGAAGCTTTCTTT. Its translation: CASSQQGFGMNTEAFF.